What follows describes a single TCR beta chain. Its specificity is not known. The data were obtained in a study of T-cell reconstitution after alpha-beta-depleted transplantation in children. General study results and limits: Several patients had high TCRbeta diversity at day 60; it came from surviving recipient T cells and thymic progenitors. Expanded graft clones numbering several hundred reportedly gave rise to alpha-beta T cells about two months after transplant. Newly generated T cells supplied most T-cell counts and diversity one year post-transplant.

Preparation of the TCRbeta library used unique molecular identifiers. Via MiXCR, TCRdb re-called the PCR reads, giving one row per CDR3 protein. The repertoire consists of around 270,000 distinct CDR3 sequences, with just over 7.5% occurring once and the leading ten covering about 9.1%. This CDR3 region has 14 residues. In germline, CDR1 is GTSNPN, CDR2 SVGIG (reference sequence). Trimming left V 2 bases short and J 2 bases short, with 10 bases between. Sequencing was performed on peripheral blood, taken 360 days after TCRalphabeta/CD19-depleted stem cell transplant. The receptor comes from a female patient aged 2-9 years who had a stem cell transplant for Fanconi anemia, so the T cells may come from the graft donor. J is TRBJ2-1 and V is TRBV30; weak D call: TRBD2 (6 bases). CDR3 in amino acids: CAWSWGRTYNEQFF. For the CDR3, the DNA is TGTGCCTGGAGTTGGGGGAGGACCTACAATGAGCAGTTCTTC.